The T cell receptor beta chain under discussion was sequenced for a study of shared clonotypes between healthy human individuals. As for the study in general: Per donor, three plates held CD4 naive cells, three held CD4 memory, two held CD8 naive and one held CD8 memory.

CDR1 SGDLS and CDR2 YYNGEE come from the germline V gene. Trimming took 1 base from V and 1 from J, leaving 11 bases between them. This CDR3 comprises 15 residues. The input for sorted-subset replicate PCRs was 200 ng DNA, some 30,000 T cell genomes. Clones were read by immunoSEQ multiplex PCR, and TCRdb kept only the in-frame ones, dropping some. The sample has around 300,000 clones; roughly 91% are singletons. This clonotype originated in a man aged 18 to 29 in good health. The V call is TRBV9, the J call TRBJ1-1; no definite D call. The sample taken for sequencing was memory CD8+ T cells sorted from blood. The subset denotes: CD45RO+ cells pooled with CCR7-negative TemRA cells. The CDR3 spells CASSVSPTKNTEAFF. The CDR3 bases are TGTGCCAGCAGCGTATCTCCGACCAAGAACACTGAAGCTTTCTTT. The full variable domain, its missing parts supplied by reference TRBV9 and TRBJ1-1, is DSGVTQTPKHLITATGQRVTLRCSPRSGDLSVYWYQQSLDQGLQFLIQYYNGEERAKGNILERFSAQQFPDLHSELNLSSLELGDSALYFCASSVSPTKNTEAFFGQGTRLTVV.